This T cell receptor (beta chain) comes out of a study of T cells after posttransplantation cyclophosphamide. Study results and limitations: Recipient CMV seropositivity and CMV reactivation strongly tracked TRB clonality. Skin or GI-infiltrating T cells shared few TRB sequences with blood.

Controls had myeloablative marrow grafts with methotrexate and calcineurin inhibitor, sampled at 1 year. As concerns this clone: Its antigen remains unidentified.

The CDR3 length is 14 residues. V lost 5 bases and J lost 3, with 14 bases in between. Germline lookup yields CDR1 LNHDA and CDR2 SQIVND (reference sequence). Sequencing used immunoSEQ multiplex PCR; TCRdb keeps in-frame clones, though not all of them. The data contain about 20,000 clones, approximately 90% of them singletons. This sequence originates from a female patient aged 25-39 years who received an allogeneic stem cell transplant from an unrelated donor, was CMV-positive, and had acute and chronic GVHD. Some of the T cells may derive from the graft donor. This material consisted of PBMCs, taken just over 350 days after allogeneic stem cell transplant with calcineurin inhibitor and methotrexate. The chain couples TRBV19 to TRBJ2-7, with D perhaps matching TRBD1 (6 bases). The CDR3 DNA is TGTGCCAGTAGTCTGCTAGGGGGTAACTACGAGCAGTACTTC. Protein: CASSLLGGNYEQYF.